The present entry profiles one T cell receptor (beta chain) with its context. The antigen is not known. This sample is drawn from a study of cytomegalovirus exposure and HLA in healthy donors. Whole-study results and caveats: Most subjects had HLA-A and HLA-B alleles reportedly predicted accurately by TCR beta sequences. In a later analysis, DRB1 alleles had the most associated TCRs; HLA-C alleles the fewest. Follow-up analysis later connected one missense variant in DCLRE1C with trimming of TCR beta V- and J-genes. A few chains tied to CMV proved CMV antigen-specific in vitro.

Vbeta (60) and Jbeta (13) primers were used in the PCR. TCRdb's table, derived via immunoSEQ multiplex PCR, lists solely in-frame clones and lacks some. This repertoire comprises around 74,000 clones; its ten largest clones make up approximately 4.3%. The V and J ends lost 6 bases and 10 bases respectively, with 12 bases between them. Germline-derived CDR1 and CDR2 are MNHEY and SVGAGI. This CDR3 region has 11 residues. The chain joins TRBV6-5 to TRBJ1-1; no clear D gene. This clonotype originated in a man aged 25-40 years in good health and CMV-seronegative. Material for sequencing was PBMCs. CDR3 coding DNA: TGTGCCAGCAGAACCGGGATGAGAGCTTTCTTT. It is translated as CASRTGMRAFF.